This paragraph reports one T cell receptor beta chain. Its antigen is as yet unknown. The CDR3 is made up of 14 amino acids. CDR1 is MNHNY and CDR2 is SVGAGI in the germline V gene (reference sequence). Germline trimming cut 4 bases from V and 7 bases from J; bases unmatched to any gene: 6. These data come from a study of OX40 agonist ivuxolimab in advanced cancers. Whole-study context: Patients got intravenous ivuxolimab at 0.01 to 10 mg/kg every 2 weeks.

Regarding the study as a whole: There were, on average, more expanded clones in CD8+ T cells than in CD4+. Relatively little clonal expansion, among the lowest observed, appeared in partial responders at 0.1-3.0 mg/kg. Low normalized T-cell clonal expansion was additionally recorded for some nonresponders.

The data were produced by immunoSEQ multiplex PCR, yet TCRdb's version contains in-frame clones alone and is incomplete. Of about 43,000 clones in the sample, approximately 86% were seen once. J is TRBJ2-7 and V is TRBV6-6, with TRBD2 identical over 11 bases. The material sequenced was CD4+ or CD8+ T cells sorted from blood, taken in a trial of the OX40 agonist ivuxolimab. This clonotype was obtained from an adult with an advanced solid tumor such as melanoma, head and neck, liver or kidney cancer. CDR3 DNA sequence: TGTGCCAGCAGTTCAGCGGGACTAGCGGAAGAGCAGTACTTC. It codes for CASSSAGLAEEQYF.